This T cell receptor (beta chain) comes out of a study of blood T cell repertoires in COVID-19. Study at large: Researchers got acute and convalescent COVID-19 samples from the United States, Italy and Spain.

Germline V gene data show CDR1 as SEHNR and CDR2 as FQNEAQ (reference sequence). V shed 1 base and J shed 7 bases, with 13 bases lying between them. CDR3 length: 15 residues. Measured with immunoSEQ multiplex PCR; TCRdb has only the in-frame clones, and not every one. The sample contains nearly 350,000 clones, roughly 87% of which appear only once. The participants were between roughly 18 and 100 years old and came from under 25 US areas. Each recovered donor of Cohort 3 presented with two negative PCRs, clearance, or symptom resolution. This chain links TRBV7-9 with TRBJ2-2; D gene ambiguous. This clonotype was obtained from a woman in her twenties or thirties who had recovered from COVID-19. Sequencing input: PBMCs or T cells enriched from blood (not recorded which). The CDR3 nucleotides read TGTGCCAGCAGCTTAGAAGACTTCCTCCTCGGGGAGCTGTTTTTT. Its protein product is CASSLEDFLLGELFF.